A selection of T cell receptor beta chains follows, all from one sample in a study of Graves' ophthalmopathy and Graves' hyperthyroidism. Using its own MiXCR run on the multiplex PCR reads, TCRdb lists one record per CDR3 protein. The sample has hundreds of thousands of distinct CDR3 sequences, around 21% seen once. Sequencing input: peripheral blood. The receptors shown here come from a woman under 30 with stable Graves' hyperthyroidism. The CDR3 runs from the conserved cysteine through the conserved F or W. D genes are given only for firm matches.

d_gene: TRBD2
v_gene: TRBV7-8
j_gene: TRBJ2-7
CDR3aa: CASSLTSVPYEQYF

d_gene: TRBD2
v_gene: TRBV7-9
j_gene: TRBJ2-5
CDR3aa: CASSPSGSQETQYF

d_gene: -
v_gene: TRBV7-2
j_gene: TRBJ2-7
CDR3aa: CASSLEAVPYEQYF

d_gene: TRBD1
v_gene: TRBV11-2
j_gene: TRBJ1-1
CDR3aa: CASSLPRGQGRTDTEAFF

d_gene: -
v_gene: TRBV12-3/TRBV12-4
j_gene: TRBJ2-7
CDR3aa: CASSLRWEQYF

d_gene: TRBD1
v_gene: TRBV12-3/TRBV12-4
j_gene: TRBJ1-5
CDR3aa: CASRRGQGSVSNQPQHF

d_gene: -
v_gene: TRBV20-1
j_gene: TRBJ2-7
CDR3aa: CSARTLSYEQYF

d_gene: -
v_gene: TRBV28
j_gene: TRBJ1-5
CDR3aa: CASSYGIRRDQPQHF

d_gene: -
v_gene: TRBV7-9
j_gene: TRBJ2-7
CDR3aa: CASSLSGRSHEQYF

d_gene: TRBD1
v_gene: TRBV7-3
j_gene: TRBJ2-3
CDR3aa: CASSLIGTGFTDTQYF

d_gene: -
v_gene: TRBV19
j_gene: TRBJ1-1
CDR3aa: CASSMGLLGLYRAEAFF

d_gene: TRBD2
v_gene: TRBV20-1
j_gene: TRBJ2-4
CDR3aa: CSAISSGTSGLIQYF

d_gene: -
v_gene: TRBV5-1
j_gene: TRBJ2-3
CDR3aa: CASTVAPTDTQYF

d_gene: TRBD1
v_gene: TRBV19
j_gene: TRBJ1-1
CDR3aa: CASSPRQGSTEAFF

d_gene: TRBD1
v_gene: TRBV7-3
j_gene: TRBJ1-5
CDR3aa: CASSRQGRRGRYSNQPQHF

d_gene: TRBD2
v_gene: TRBV20-1
j_gene: TRBJ2-7
CDR3aa: CSATAPGLAGGPLVWEQYF

d_gene: TRBD1
v_gene: TRBV12-3/TRBV12-4
j_gene: TRBJ1-1
CDR3aa: CASSRQGATEAFF

d_gene: TRBD1
v_gene: TRBV15
j_gene: TRBJ2-7
CDR3aa: CATSRDSGTGYEQYF

d_gene: -
v_gene: TRBV29-1
j_gene: TRBJ1-1
CDR3aa: CSVGVNTEAFF

d_gene: -
v_gene: TRBV7-2
j_gene: TRBJ1-5
CDR3aa: CASSRDTNQPQHF

d_gene: TRBD2
v_gene: TRBV12-3/TRBV12-4
j_gene: TRBJ2-2
CDR3aa: CASSLGAERGTGELFF

d_gene: -
v_gene: TRBV12-3/TRBV12-4
j_gene: TRBJ2-7
CDR3aa: CASSLDGAEYF

d_gene: -
v_gene: TRBV6-1
j_gene: TRBJ2-7
CDR3aa: CASSQGFPYEQYF

d_gene: TRBD2
v_gene: TRBV7-3
j_gene: TRBJ2-7
CDR3aa: CASSPTGGNEQYF

d_gene: TRBD2
v_gene: TRBV4-3
j_gene: TRBJ2-7
CDR3aa: CASSQDPWPGLAYEQYF

d_gene: TRBD1
v_gene: TRBV6-5
j_gene: TRBJ1-1
CDR3aa: CASRYRWTGWNEAFF

d_gene: -
v_gene: TRBV15
j_gene: TRBJ1-2
CDR3aa: CATSRDYRVKGYTF

d_gene: -
v_gene: TRBV9
j_gene: TRBJ2-2
CDR3aa: CASSVPRQGGTGELFF

d_gene: TRBD1
v_gene: TRBV28
j_gene: TRBJ2-7
CDR3aa: CASSPRDRGTYEQYF

d_gene: -
v_gene: TRBV20-1
j_gene: TRBJ1-1
CDR3aa: CSQGANTEAFF

d_gene: TRBD1
v_gene: TRBV11-1
j_gene: TRBJ2-5
CDR3aa: CASGGQARWETQYF

d_gene: TRBD2
v_gene: TRBV6-1
j_gene: TRBJ2-7
CDR3aa: CASSEDVPRGRAGYEQYF

d_gene: TRBD1
v_gene: TRBV12-3/TRBV12-4
j_gene: TRBJ1-6
CDR3aa: CASSSAGQGLSPLHF

d_gene: -
v_gene: TRBV12-3/TRBV12-4
j_gene: TRBJ1-2
CDR3aa: CASTEDSPRGYTF

d_gene: -
v_gene: TRBV19
j_gene: TRBJ1-1
CDR3aa: CARVRSQGHAEAFF

d_gene: TRBD1
v_gene: TRBV12-3/TRBV12-4
j_gene: TRBJ1-1
CDR3aa: CASSLEGRGPAFF

d_gene: -
v_gene: TRBV28
j_gene: TRBJ2-7
CDR3aa: CASSWGGAREQYF

d_gene: -
v_gene: TRBV4-3
j_gene: TRBJ1-5
CDR3aa: CASSQDGQSNQPQHF

d_gene: -
v_gene: TRBV12-3/TRBV12-4
j_gene: TRBJ2-5
CDR3aa: CASSPQLAGETQYF

d_gene: -
v_gene: TRBV12-3/TRBV12-4
j_gene: TRBJ2-7
CDR3aa: CASSPGPTYEQYF

d_gene: -
v_gene: TRBV7-2
j_gene: TRBJ1-6
CDR3aa: CASSIGTHSPLHF

d_gene: -
v_gene: TRBV28
j_gene: TRBJ2-7
CDR3aa: CASATGTPYEQYF

d_gene: TRBD2
v_gene: TRBV11-2
j_gene: TRBJ2-5
CDR3aa: CASRGGTIAKGLMETQYF

d_gene: -
v_gene: TRBV6-5
j_gene: TRBJ1-1
CDR3aa: CASSYSPAPIINTEAFF

d_gene: -
v_gene: TRBV30
j_gene: TRBJ1-1
CDR3aa: CAWSAQGRATEAFF

d_gene: TRBD1
v_gene: TRBV2
j_gene: TRBJ2-5
CDR3aa: CARSGTAKETQYF

d_gene: TRBD1
v_gene: TRBV19
j_gene: TRBJ2-5
CDR3aa: CASSPTPGTDKGETQYF

d_gene: TRBD2
v_gene: TRBV6-5
j_gene: TRBJ2-7
CDR3aa: CASSYLSGATYEQYF

d_gene: TRBD2
v_gene: TRBV28
j_gene: TRBJ2-5
CDR3aa: CASIPGGEETQYF

d_gene: -
v_gene: TRBV7-9
j_gene: TRBJ2-7
CDR3aa: CASSPRGLEQYF

d_gene: -
v_gene: TRBV6-2/TRBV6-3
j_gene: TRBJ2-7
CDR3aa: CAGKRTSGATEQYF

d_gene: TRBD1
v_gene: TRBV6-1
j_gene: TRBJ1-5
CDR3aa: CASSIGTGISNQPQHF

d_gene: -
v_gene: TRBV7-8
j_gene: TRBJ2-5
CDR3aa: CASIPRRGAQETQYF

d_gene: TRBD1
v_gene: TRBV29-1
j_gene: TRBJ1-5
CDR3aa: CSVEGGGTADQPQHF

d_gene: -
v_gene: TRBV19
j_gene: TRBJ1-1
CDR3aa: CASTSIQSNTEAFF